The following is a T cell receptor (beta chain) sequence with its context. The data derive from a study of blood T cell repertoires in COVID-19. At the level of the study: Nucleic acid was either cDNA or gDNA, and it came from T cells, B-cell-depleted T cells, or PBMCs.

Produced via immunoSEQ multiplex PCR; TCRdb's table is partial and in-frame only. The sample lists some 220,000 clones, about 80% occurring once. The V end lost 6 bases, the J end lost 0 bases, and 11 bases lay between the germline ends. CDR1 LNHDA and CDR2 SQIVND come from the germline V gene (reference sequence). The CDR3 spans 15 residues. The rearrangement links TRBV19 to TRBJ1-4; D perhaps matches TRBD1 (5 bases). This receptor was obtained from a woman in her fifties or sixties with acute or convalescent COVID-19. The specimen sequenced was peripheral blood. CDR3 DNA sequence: TGTGCCAGTAGGGGAGGGGTATCAACTAATGAAAAACTGTTTTTT. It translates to CASRGGVSTNEKLFF.